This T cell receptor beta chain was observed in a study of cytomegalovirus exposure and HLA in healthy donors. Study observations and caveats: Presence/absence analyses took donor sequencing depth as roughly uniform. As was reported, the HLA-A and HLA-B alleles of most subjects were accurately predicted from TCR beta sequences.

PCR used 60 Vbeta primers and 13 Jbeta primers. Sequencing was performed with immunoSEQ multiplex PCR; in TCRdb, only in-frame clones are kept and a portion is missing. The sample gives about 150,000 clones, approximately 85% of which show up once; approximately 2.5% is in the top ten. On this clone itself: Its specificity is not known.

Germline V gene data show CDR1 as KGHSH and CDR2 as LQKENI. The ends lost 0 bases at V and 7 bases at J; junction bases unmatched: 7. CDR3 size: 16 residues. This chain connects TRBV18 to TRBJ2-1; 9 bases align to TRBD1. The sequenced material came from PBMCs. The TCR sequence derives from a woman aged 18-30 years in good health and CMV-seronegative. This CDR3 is CASSPPGQGIRNEQFF. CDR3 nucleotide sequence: TGTGCCAGCTCACCACCGGGACAGGGAATTAGGAATGAGCAGTTCTTC.